The entry that follows covers one TCR beta chain sequence. No antigen is known for it. The investigators reverse transcribed all of the isolated RNA, so they sequenced expressed TCRB transcripts. Sequenced by immunoSEQ multiplex PCR; TCRdb stores in-frame clones only, minus some. The data show approximately 46,000 clones, around 40% seen once. This sample was included in a study of beta chain features in type 1 diabetes. Study results and limitations: Moderately but significantly shorter TCRB CDR3s were found in Type 1 diabetes patients in all four CD4+ subsets.

Material for sequencing was stem cell memory CD4+ T cells from blood. The TCR comes from a man younger than 45 with type 1 diabetes.

CDR3 coding DNA: TGTGCCAGCAGCGTAGAGGGGCGGGAGAAGCAGTTCTTC. This sequence encodes CASSVEGREKQFF. The chain links TRBV9 to TRBJ2-1, with 7 positions matching TRBD2. Trimming cost V 0 bases and J 11 bases; bases outside gene matches: 5. CDR1 and CDR2 (germline): SGDLS, YYNGEE. CDR3 length equals 13 residues.